The next 18 T cell receptor beta chains were all read from a single sample in a study of blood T cell repertoires in COVID-19. Assay used: immunoSEQ multiplex PCR; TCRdb lists only in-frame clones, some missing. This sample has about 400,000 clones, with around nine tenths found just once. The sample taken for sequencing was PBMCs or T cells enriched from blood (not recorded which). The receptors derive from a woman in her fifties or sixties who had recovered from COVID-19.

V usage is TRBV6-1 and J usage is TRBJ2-7, with 11 bases lining up with TRBD2. The V segment lost 2 bases and the J segment 2 bases; nucleotides outside the gene matches: 8. Germline V gene data show CDR1 as MNHNS and CDR2 as SASEGT. The CDR3 sequence is 17 residues long. The CDR3 reads CASSELPGSGGAYEQYF. As DNA, the CDR3 is TGTGCCAGCAGTGAACTCCCGGGTAGCGGGGGGGCCTACGAGCAGTACTTC.

The chain couples TRBV7-2 to TRBJ1-2, with 9 bases identical to TRBD1. CDR3 size: 16 residues. Unmatched junction bases numbered 9, after V lost 3 bases and J lost 4 bases. Germline V gives CDR1 SGHTA, CDR2 FQGNSA. In DNA form, the CDR3 reads TGTGCCAGCAGCTTGGCTACAGGGGGCGAGGTCTATGGCTACACCTTC. Residues: CASSLATGGEVYGYTF. The whole variable domain, remainder taken from reference TRBV7-2 and TRBJ1-2, is GAGVSQSPSNKVTEKGKDVELRCDPISGHTALYWYRQSLGQGLEFLIYFQGNSAPDKSGLPSDRFSAERTGGSVSTLTIQRTQQEDSAVYLCASSLATGGEVYGYTFGSGTRLTVV.

The chain is built from TRBV7-2 and TRBJ2-5; the match to TRBD2 covers 8 bases. The V gene's germline CDR1 is SGHTA and CDR2 FQGNSA. With 7 bases clipped from V and 5 bases from J, the junction kept 18 bases outside the gene matches. This CDR3 is 17 amino acids long. The CDR3 nucleotides are TGTGCCAGCACCTTCCAAATAAGCGGGGGCCCCCCCGAGACCCAGTACTTC. This codes for CASTFQISGGPPETQYF.

The rearrangement uses TRBV5-1 and TRBJ1-2; 9 bases align to TRBD1. Germline CDR1 reads SGHRS; CDR2 reads YFSETQ. The CDR3 consists of 17 residues. V was pared by 3 bases and J by 3 bases, with 12 bases of the junction left unmatched. CDR3 residues: CASSSGQGRGFDYGYTF. The DNA of the CDR3 is TGCGCCAGCAGCTCGGGACAGGGTAGGGGGTTTGACTATGGCTACACCTTC. The full variable domain, with the rest looked up from reference TRBV5-1 and TRBJ1-2, is KAGVTQTPRYLIKTRGQQVTLSCSPISGHRSVSWYQQTPGQGLQFLFEYFSETQRNKGNFPGRFSGRQFSNSRSEMNVSTLELGDSALYLCASSSGQGRGFDYGYTFGSGTRLTVV.

The chain uses TRBV18 and TRBJ1-5, with D hard to call. V lost 3 bases, J lost 3 bases, and 12 bases lay in between. The CDR3 sequence is 15 residues long. Looked up from germline, CDR1 is KGHSH and CDR2 is LQKENI. The CDR3 nucleotides are TGTGCCAGCTCACCCCGAGTAGCCGCCAATCAGCCCCAGCATTTT. Its translation is CASSPRVAANQPQHF.

V and J are TRBV6-5 and TRBJ2-5, with 10 bases lining up with TRBD2. Germline CDR1 MNHEY, CDR2 SVGAGI. J lost 5 bases, V lost 5 bases, and 8 bases had no gene match. This CDR3 spans 15 amino acids. This chain's CDR3 is CASSTGTSEWETQYF. DNA for the CDR3: TGTGCCAGCAGTACCGGGACTAGCGAATGGGAGACCCAGTACTTC.

V is TRBV5-1 and J is TRBJ1-1; 7 positions match TRBD1. V lost 2 bases to trimming and J lost 2 bases; unmatched junction nucleotides: 3. The germline CDR1 and CDR2 sequences are SGHRS and YFSETQ. The length of the CDR3 is 14 residues. CDR3 bases: TGCGCCAGCAGCTTACAGGGGACAAACACTGAAGCTTTCTTT. Translating gives CASSLQGTNTEAFF.

This chain uses TRBV3-1 (or the pseudogene TRBV3-2) with TRBJ2-7; the D gene is possibly TRBD2 (6 bases). From germline, CDR1 is LGHDT and CDR2 YNNKEL (reference sequence). The CDR3 consists of 15 residues. The germline V and J ends were trimmed by 4 bases and 7 bases, with 20 bases remaining between them. CDR3 DNA sequence: TGTGCCAGCAGCCCGAGCACGGGCAGGGCGGGGGAGCAGTACTTC. It translates to CASSPSTGRAGEQYF.

As concerns this clone: The junction does not match germline at one end; this may be a read error. The genes are TRBV6-5 and TRBJ2-1, with TRBD1 identical over 7 bases. Looked up from germline, CDR1 is MNHEY and CDR2 is SVGAGI. The CDR3 has 16 amino acids. The CDR3 bases are TGTGCCAGCAGTAACTCGGGACAGATTTATAACAATGAGCAGTTCTTC. This encodes CASSNSGQIYNNEQFF.

The chain employs TRBV12-3 or TRBV12-4 and TRBJ2-7; 8 bases agree with TRBD1. The V segment lost 6 bases and the J segment 3 bases; nucleotides outside the gene matches: 4. The CDR3 runs to 13 residues. The CDR3 loop reads CASRPTGVYEQYF. The CDR3 coding sequence is TGTGCCAGCAGACCGACAGGGGTCTACGAGCAGTACTTC.

The J gene is TRBJ1-4, the V gene TRBV2; D possibly corresponds to TRBD1 (6 bases). V lost 1 base to trimming and J lost 7 bases, with 16 bases between them. There are 16 residues in the CDR3. Germline V gene data show CDR1 as SNHLY and CDR2 as FYNNEI. CDR3 in amino acids: CASSEDPNRVGEKLFF. CDR3 DNA sequence: TGTGCCAGCAGTGAAGATCCGAACAGGGTTGGTGAAAAACTGTTTTTT.

Turning to this clone: Other DNA sequences in this sample translate to the same CDR3. The chain has TRBV7-9 and TRBJ2-7; 8 bases fit TRBD1. Germline CDR1 and CDR2: SEHNR and FQNEAQ (reference sequence). CDR3 length equals 14 residues. Trimming took 5 bases from V and 2 from J; bases not matched to a gene: 5. The CDR3 reads CASSPGTGPYEQYF. In DNA, the CDR3 is TGTGCCAGCAGCCCCGGGACAGGACCCTACGAGCAGTACTTC.

The chain is built from TRBV27 and TRBJ1-6; 10 positions match TRBD1. The CDR3 extends over 15 amino acids. With V trimmed by 2 bases and J by 9 bases, 4 bases remained unmatched. CDR1 is MNHEY and CDR2 is SMNVEV in the germline V gene (reference sequence). CDR3 amino acids: CASSLRWDRGSPLHF. The DNA of the CDR3 is TGTGCCAGCAGTTTACGGTGGGACAGGGGTTCACCCCTCCACTTT.

This clone was seen just once. The CDR3 coding sequence is TGTGCCAGCACCCCCGACGGGGGACCGCCCCAGCATTTT. Translating it yields CASTPDGGPPQHF. This sequence joins TRBV7-2 and TRBJ1-5, with a possible D match to TRBD1 (5 bases). This CDR3 has 13 amino acids. Germline CDR1 reads SGHTA; CDR2 reads FQGNSA. Between the trimmed V and J ends, which lost 7 bases and 9 bases, there was a span of 16 bases.

The chain has TRBV5-1 and TRBJ2-5; no firm D call. Trimming shortened V by 0 bases and J by 5 bases, and 8 bases separated the two germline ends. The CDR3 is 13 residues long. Germline V lookup: CDR1 SGHRS, CDR2 YFSETQ. The CDR3 region has the DNA TGCGCCAGCAGCTTGGTGGAGTACGAGACCCAGTACTTC. Amino acids: CASSLVEYETQYF.

The chain is built from TRBV18 and TRBJ2-1, with a weak D call TRBD1 (6 bases). Germline values: CDR1 KGHSH, CDR2 LQKENI. Between the trimmed V and J ends, which lost 3 bases and 7 bases, there was a span of 13 bases. This CDR3 contains 14 residues. The chain's CDR3 is CASSPSTGGNEQFF. The CDR3 nucleotides read TGTGCCAGCTCACCTTCGACAGGCGGTAATGAGCAGTTCTTC.

This clone was detected only a few times. This chain connects TRBV5-4 to TRBJ1-2; D is unclear. V was clipped by 0 bases and J by 5 bases, with 17 bases between them. This CDR3 contains 16 residues. Germline lookup yields CDR1 SGHNT and CDR2 YYREEE (reference sequence). The CDR3 sequence: CASSLATGGWGYGYTF. The CDR3 nucleotides are TGTGCCAGCAGCTTGGCAACTGGAGGTTGGGGATATGGCTACACCTTC.

The rearrangement joins TRBV19 to TRBJ1-1; maybe TRBD1 (6 bases). V lost 5 bases to trimming and J lost 2 bases, with 15 bases between them. The CDR3 spans 15 residues. The germline V gene has CDR1 LNHDA and CDR2 SQIVND (reference sequence). This chain's CDR3 is CASSVEDRINTEAFF. In DNA form, the CDR3 reads TGTGCCAGTAGTGTTGAGGACAGAATCAACACTGAAGCTTTCTTT.